The 24 T cell receptor beta chains presented below share a single source sample, sequenced in a study of shared clonotypes between healthy human individuals. TCRdb's copy holds only in-frame clones and misses some; the assay was immunoSEQ multiplex PCR. The sample lists fewer than 500,000 clones, about three quarters occurring once. Material: PBMCs. Receptors originate from a woman in her forties in good health. Some clones in this sample may be carry-over from other donors' samples.

This clone was found many times. This sequence joins TRBV19 and TRBJ1-1; D unresolved. The CDR3 has 14 residues. The V end was cut by 6 bases, the J end by 0 bases, with 11 bases between. Germline lookup yields CDR1 LNHDA and CDR2 SQIVND (reference sequence). This CDR3 reads CASREERMNTEAFF. CDR3 bases: TGTGCCAGTAGAGAGGAGCGAATGAACACTGAAGCTTTCTTT.

This clone turned up a few times. The genes are TRBV14 and TRBJ2-7; 8 bases map to TRBD1. This CDR3 has 15 residues. V dropped 1 base and J dropped 9; count of bases not matched to a gene: 11. The germline V gene encodes CDR1 SGHDN and CDR2 FVKESK. For the CDR3, the DNA is TGTGCCAGCAGCCAAGGGAGGGACAGGCCCTGGGGGCAGTACTTC. As protein: CASSQGRDRPWGQYF.

CDR3 sequence (DNA): TGTGCCAGCAGTTTACTTCTTGGCGCTAGCGGGATGAGCTCCTACGAGCAGTACTTC. Translating gives CASSLLLGASGMSSYEQYF. The chain uses TRBV28 and TRBJ2-7, with 9 bases identical to TRBD2. Germline V gene data show CDR1 as MDHEN and CDR2 as SYDVKM. V gave up 2 bases and J gave up 0 bases; unmatched junction bases: 14. The CDR3 is made up of 19 amino acids. The whole variable domain, filled in from reference TRBV28 and TRBJ2-7, reads DVKVTQSSRYLVKRTGEKVFLECVQDMDHENMFWYRQDPGLGLRLIYFSYDVKMKEKGDIPEGYSVSREKKERFSLILESASTNQTSMYLCASSLLLGASGMSSYEQYFGPGTRLTVT.

This clone was recorded a few times. CDR3: CASSPRQVSNQPQHF. DNA of the CDR3: TGTGCCAGCTCACCGAGACAGGTTAGCAATCAGCCCCAGCATTTT. The chain is built from TRBV18 and TRBJ1-5; possible D gene TRBD1, 6 bases. Trimming took off 3 bases at V and 0 bases at J, with 9 bases between the two ends. The CDR3 covers 15 residues. Germline V gene sequence: CDR1 KGHSH, CDR2 LQKENI.

V usage is TRBV6-5 and J usage is TRBJ2-1, with 9 bases fitting TRBD2. The CDR3 contains 15 residues. Germline V CDR1 and CDR2: MNHEY, SVGAGI. After removal of 1 base from V and 8 bases from J, the junction contained 6 bases not matched to a gene. The chain's CDR3 is CASSYYAGGRDEQFF. DNA for the CDR3: TGTGCCAGCAGTTACTATGCGGGAGGGAGGGATGAGCAGTTCTTC.

The chain is built from TRBV5-1 and TRBJ1-5; D is unresolved. V dropped 5 bases and J dropped 3 bases, with 9 bases sitting between them. CDR1 SGHRS and CDR2 YFSETQ come from the germline V gene. The CDR3 has 13 residues. This chain's CDR3 is CASSDGPNQPQHF. CDR3 DNA: TGCGCCAGCAGTGACGGCCCCAATCAGCCCCAGCATTTT.

The rearrangement uses TRBV10-3 and TRBJ2-5; D remains ambiguous. Trimming left V 5 bases short and J 4 bases short, with 11 bases between. The V gene's germline CDR1 is ENHRY and CDR2 SYGVKD. CDR3 length equals 13 residues. CDR3 DNA sequence: TGTGCCATCAGTCGTCCGAGAGGAGAGACCCAGTACTTC. This gives the protein CAISRPRGETQYF.

The rearrangement uses TRBV15 and TRBJ2-3, with D unresolved. V gave up 0 bases and J gave up 2 bases, with 6 bases separating them. Germline V gene lookup returns CDR1 LNHNV and CDR2 YYDKDF (reference sequence). There are 14 residues in the CDR3. In nucleotides, the CDR3 is TGTGCCACCAGCAGAGAGCGGTCCACAGATACGCAGTATTTT. Protein product: CATSRERSTDTQYF. The complete variable domain, with remaining parts taken from reference TRBV15 and TRBJ2-3, reads DAMVIQNPRYQVTQFGKPVTLSCSQTLNHNVMYWYQQKSSQAPKLLFHYYDKDFNNEADTPDNFQSRRPNTSFCFLDIRSPGLGDTAMYLCATSRERSTDTQYFGPGTRLTVL.

The chain has TRBV4-1 and TRBJ2-3, with 7 bases fitting TRBD2. V lost 0 bases and J lost 0; bases outside the gene matches: 3. CDR1 is MGHRA and CDR2 is YSYEKL in the germline V gene. CDR3 length: 16 amino acids. The chain's CDR3 is CASSQELAASTDTQYF. CDR3 DNA: TGCGCCAGCAGCCAAGAGCTAGCGGCTAGCACAGATACGCAGTATTTT.

V and J are TRBV10-3 and TRBJ2-1; no firm D call. The ends were cut back, 4 bases at V and 4 bases at J, with 2 bases in the middle. CDR3 length: 11 amino acids. From germline, CDR1 is ENHRY and CDR2 SYGVKD. Written as DNA, the CDR3 is TGTGCCATCAGTGGTTACAATGAGCAGTTCTTC. Protein product: CAISGYNEQFF.

This clone has just one count. This chain links TRBV21-1 with TRBJ2-7; no check of the table's D call, TRBD2, against the DNA was made. TRBV21-1 represents a pseudogene. This CDR3 is 15 amino acids long. CDR3 loop: CASGFGGGEYYEQYF. CDR3 nucleotides: TGTGCCAGCGGCTTCGGGGGGGGCGAGTACTACGAGCAGTACTTC.

This clone was seen only a few times. The chain uses TRBV5-1 and TRBJ1-1; weak D call: TRBD1 (6 bases). V was cut by 0 bases and J by 4 bases, with 19 bases left in between. The germline V gene encodes CDR1 SGHRS and CDR2 YFSETQ. The CDR3 length is 17 residues. The CDR3 DNA follows: TGCGCCAGCAGCTTGGTTGGGGGAGGTGGGGGCGGCACTGAAGCTTTCTTT. Translation gives CASSLVGGGGGGTEAFF.

This chain connects TRBV7-2 to TRBJ2-2; 13 nucleotides align to TRBD2. Germline V gene sequence: CDR1 SGHTA, CDR2 FQGNSA. The CDR3 runs to 15 residues. Germline trimming cut 6 bases from V and 8 bases from J; bases unmatched to any gene: 6. The CDR3 bases are TGTGCCAGCAGTTGGACTAGCGGGAGCGGGGGGGAGCTGTTTTTT. It is translated as CASSWTSGSGGELFF.

V is TRBV6-6 and J is TRBJ2-1, with 10 nucleotides matching TRBD1. With 3 bases clipped from V and 5 bases from J, the junction kept 4 bases outside the gene matches. Germline values: CDR1 MNHNY, CDR2 SVGAGI (reference sequence). The CDR3 loop spans 15 amino acids. The CDR3 sequence is CASSYLGTGDNEQFF. CDR3 sequence (DNA): TGTGCCAGCAGTTATCTTGGGACAGGGGACAATGAGCAGTTCTTC.

CDR3 bases: TGTGCCAGCAGTGTGGAGACAGGGCTCTCCGGGGCCTACGAGCAGTACTTC. Amino acids: CASSVETGLSGAYEQYF. The chain is built from TRBV2 and TRBJ2-7; 7 nucleotides align to TRBD1. This CDR3 spans 17 amino acids. Germline V CDR1 and CDR2: SNHLY, FYNNEI. Unmatched junction bases numbered 14, after V lost 4 bases and J lost 2 bases.

The V and J genes are TRBV5-4 and TRBJ1-1; maybe TRBD1 (5 bases). With 3 bases removed from V and 2 bases from J, the gap between germline ends came to 14 bases. This CDR3 has 15 amino acids. Germline V gene lookup returns CDR1 SGHNT and CDR2 YYREEE (reference sequence). CDR3 nucleotide sequence: TGTGCCAGCAGCTGGGGGACGGGCGGTAACACTGAAGCTTTCTTT. Translated: CASSWGTGGNTEAFF.

The chain employs TRBV5-3 and TRBJ1-5; D remains ambiguous. TRBV5-3 carries the ORF label, with uncertain function. CDR3 length equals 14 residues. V dropped 8 bases and J dropped 2 bases, with 14 bases sitting between them. In DNA, the CDR3 is TGTGCCAGTTTGCCCAGGAGACGCAATCAGCCCCAGCATTTT. Translated, it gives CASLPRRRNQPQHF.

The gene calls are TRBV7-9 and TRBJ2-3, with D perhaps given as TRBD1 or TRBD2 (5 bases each). The CDR3 runs to 16 residues. The V end lost 5 bases, the J end lost 2 bases, and 17 bases lay between the germline ends. CDR1 and CDR2 (germline): SEHNR, FQNEAQ (reference sequence). CDR3 nucleotides: TGTGCCAGCAGCCCGGGGCCCATTCGGAACACAGATACGCAGTATTTT. Protein product: CASSPGPIRNTDTQYF.

The rearrangement links TRBV19 to TRBJ1-2; unclear D gene. This CDR3 has 14 amino acids. Between the trimmed V and J ends, which lost 0 bases and 5 bases, there was a span of 10 bases. Per germline, CDR1 LNHDA and CDR2 SQIVND (reference sequence). CDR3 region: CASSIDSGGYGYTF. The CDR3 nucleotides are TGTGCCAGTAGTATAGATTCCGGAGGGTATGGCTACACCTTC.

The V call is TRBV5-5, the J call TRBJ1-1; D is unclear. The CDR3 has 14 amino acids. Trimming removed 0 bases at V and 4 bases at J, with 10 bases between. CDR1 SGHKS and CDR2 YYEKEE come from the germline V gene (reference sequence). CDR3 amino acids: CASSLATGITEAFF. In DNA, the CDR3 is TGTGCCAGCAGCTTGGCAACGGGGATCACTGAAGCTTTCTTT. Using reference TRBV5-5 and TRBJ1-1 for the parts outside the CDR3, the full variable domain is DAGVTQSPTHLIKTRGQQVTLRCSPISGHKSVSWYQQVLGQGPQFIFQYYEKEERGRGNFPDRFSARQFPNYSSELNVNALLLGDSALYLCASSLATGITEAFFGQGTRLTVV.

This clone was seen a handful of times. V usage is TRBV2 and J usage is TRBJ1-4; D is possibly TRBD1 (5 bases). The CDR3 spans 15 residues. Germline assignment: CDR1 SNHLY and CDR2 FYNNEI. The V gene lost 11 bases and the J gene lost 8 bases, with 24 bases spanning the gap. The CDR3 loop reads CAPGGRAGWGEKLFF. CDR3 DNA: TGTGCCCCCGGCGGAAGGGCGGGGTGGGGGGAAAAACTGTTTTTT.

The chain uses TRBV5-4 and TRBJ1-3; D call uncertain. Between the trimmed V and J ends, which lost 0 bases and 0 bases, there was a span of 10 bases. The CDR3 extends over 16 amino acids. The germline CDR1 and CDR2 sequences are SGHNT and YYREEE (reference sequence). In DNA, the CDR3 is TGTGCCAGCAGCTTGGGGCTAATTGGCTCTGGAAACACCATATATTTT. It yields the protein CASSLGLIGSGNTIYF.

V is TRBV7-3 and J is TRBJ2-2; no clear D gene. Per germline, CDR1 SGHTA and CDR2 FQGTGA. This CDR3 spans 14 amino acids. Between the trimmed V and J ends, which lost 1 base and 6 bases, there was a span of 9 bases. CDR3 DNA: TGTGCCAGCAGCTTAAGCGGTGGGCCCGGGGAGCTGTTTTTT. Amino acid sequence: CASSLSGGPGELFF.

This clone was detected only a few times. The chain couples TRBV10-3 to TRBJ1-5, with D possibly matching TRBD1 (5 bases). V lost 4 bases and J 3 bases, leaving 10 bases between the germline ends. Germline-derived CDR1 and CDR2 are ENHRY and SYGVKD. There are 14 residues in the CDR3. CDR3 nucleotides: TGTGCCATCAGTGTGGCAGGGTCCAATCAGCCCCAGCATTTT. Translation: CAISVAGSNQPQHF.